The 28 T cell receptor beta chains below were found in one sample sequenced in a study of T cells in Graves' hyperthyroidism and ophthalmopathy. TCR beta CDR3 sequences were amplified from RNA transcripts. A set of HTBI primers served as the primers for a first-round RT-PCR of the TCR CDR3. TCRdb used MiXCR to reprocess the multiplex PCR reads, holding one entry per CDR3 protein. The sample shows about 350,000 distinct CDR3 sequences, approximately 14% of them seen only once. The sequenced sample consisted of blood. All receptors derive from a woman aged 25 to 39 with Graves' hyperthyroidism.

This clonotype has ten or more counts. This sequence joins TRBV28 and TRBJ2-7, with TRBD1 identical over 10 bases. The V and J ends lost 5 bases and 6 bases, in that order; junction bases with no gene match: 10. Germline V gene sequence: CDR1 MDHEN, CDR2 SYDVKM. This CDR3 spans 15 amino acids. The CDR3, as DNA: TGTGCCAGCAGTCCCGCCCGGGACAGGGGCGGCGAGCAGTACTTC. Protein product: CASSPARDRGGEQYF.

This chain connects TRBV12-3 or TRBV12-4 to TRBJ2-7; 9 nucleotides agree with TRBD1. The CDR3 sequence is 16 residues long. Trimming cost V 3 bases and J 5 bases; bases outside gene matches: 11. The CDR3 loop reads CASSFLGQGEWNEQYF. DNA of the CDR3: TGTGCCAGCAGTTTTCTGGGACAGGGAGAGTGGAACGAGCAGTACTTC.

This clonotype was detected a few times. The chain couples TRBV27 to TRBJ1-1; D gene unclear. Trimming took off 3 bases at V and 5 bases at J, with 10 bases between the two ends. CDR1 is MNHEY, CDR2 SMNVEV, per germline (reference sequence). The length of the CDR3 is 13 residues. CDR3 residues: CASSFNTGTEAFF. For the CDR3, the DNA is TGTGCCAGCAGTTTTAATACCGGTACTGAAGCTTTCTTT.

The DNA of the CDR3 is TGTGCCAGCAGCGCAGGTGGACTAGCGGGAGGCGGGGAGTTCTTC. Residues: CASSAGGLAGGGEFF. The V call is TRBV11-2, the J call TRBJ2-1; 14 bases line up with TRBD2. V lost 5 bases, J lost 14 bases, and 11 bases stayed unmatched. The CDR3 is 15 residues long. Germline V CDR1 and CDR2: SGHAT, FQNNGV.

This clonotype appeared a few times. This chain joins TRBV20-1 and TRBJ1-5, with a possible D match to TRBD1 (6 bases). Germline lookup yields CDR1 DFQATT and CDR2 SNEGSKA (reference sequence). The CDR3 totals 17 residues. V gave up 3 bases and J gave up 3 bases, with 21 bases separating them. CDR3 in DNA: TGCAGTGCTAGTAGATACGGGTATGAGGGGGACAATCAGCCCCAGCATTTT. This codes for CSASRYGYEGDNQPQHF.

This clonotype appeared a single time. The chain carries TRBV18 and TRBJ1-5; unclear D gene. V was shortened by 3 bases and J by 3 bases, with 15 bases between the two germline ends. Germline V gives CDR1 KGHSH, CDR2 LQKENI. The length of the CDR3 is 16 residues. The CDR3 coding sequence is TGTGCCAGCTCACCTCGGGAACACCAGTACAATCAGCCCCAGCATTTT. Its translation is CASSPREHQYNQPQHF.

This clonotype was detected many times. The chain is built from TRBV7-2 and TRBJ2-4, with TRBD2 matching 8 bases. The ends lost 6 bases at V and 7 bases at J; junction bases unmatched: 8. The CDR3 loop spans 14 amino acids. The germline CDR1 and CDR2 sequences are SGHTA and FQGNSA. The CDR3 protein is CASSFAGGRNIQYF. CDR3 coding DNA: TGTGCCAGCAGTTTCGCGGGCGGGAGGAACATTCAGTACTTC.

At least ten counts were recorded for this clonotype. The CDR3 sequence is CSARTSGRGEQYF. DNA of the CDR3: TGCAGTGCCAGGACTAGCGGGAGAGGGGAGCAGTACTTC. V usage is TRBV20-1 and J usage is TRBJ2-7; 13 bases match TRBD2. Germline V lookup: CDR1 DFQATT, CDR2 SNEGSKA (reference sequence). CDR3 length equals 13 residues. V gave up 6 bases and J gave up 7 bases; unmatched junction bases: 6.

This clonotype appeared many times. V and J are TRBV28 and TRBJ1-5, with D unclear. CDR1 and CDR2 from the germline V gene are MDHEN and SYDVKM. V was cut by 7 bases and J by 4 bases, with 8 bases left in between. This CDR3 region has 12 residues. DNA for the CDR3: TGTGCCAGCAAGTGGGTTAATCAGCCCCAGCATTTT. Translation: CASKWVNQPQHF.

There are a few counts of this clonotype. CDR3 bases: TGCAGCGTTGAAAGCATGGCTGGAAACACCATATATTTT. This codes for CSVESMAGNTIYF. The chain couples TRBV29-1 to TRBJ1-3; D ambiguous. CDR3 length: 13 amino acids. With 2 bases removed from V and 2 bases from J, the gap between germline ends came to 7 bases. Germline assignment: CDR1 SQVTM and CDR2 ANQGSEA.

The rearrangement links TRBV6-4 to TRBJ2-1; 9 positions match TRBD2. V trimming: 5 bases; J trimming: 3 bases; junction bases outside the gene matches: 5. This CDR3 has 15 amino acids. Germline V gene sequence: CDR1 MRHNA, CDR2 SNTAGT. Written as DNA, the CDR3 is TGTGCCAGCAGTCAGATTAGCGGGAGCTACAATGAGCAGTTCTTC. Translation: CASSQISGSYNEQFF.

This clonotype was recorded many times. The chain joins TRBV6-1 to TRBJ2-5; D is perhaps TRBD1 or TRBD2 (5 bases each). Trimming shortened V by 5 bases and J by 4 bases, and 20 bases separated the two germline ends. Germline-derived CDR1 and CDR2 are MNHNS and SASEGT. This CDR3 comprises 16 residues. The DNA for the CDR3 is TGTGCCAGCAGTCCCCACGGGACGGGCGCCGGAGAGACCCAGTACTTC. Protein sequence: CASSPHGTGAGETQYF.

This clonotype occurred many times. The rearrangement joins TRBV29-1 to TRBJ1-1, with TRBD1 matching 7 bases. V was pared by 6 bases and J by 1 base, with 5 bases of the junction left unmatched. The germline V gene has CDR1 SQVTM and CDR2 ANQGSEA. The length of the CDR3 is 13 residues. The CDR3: CSVQTGPNTEAFF. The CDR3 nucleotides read TGCAGCGTCCAGACAGGGCCGAACACTGAAGCTTTCTTT.

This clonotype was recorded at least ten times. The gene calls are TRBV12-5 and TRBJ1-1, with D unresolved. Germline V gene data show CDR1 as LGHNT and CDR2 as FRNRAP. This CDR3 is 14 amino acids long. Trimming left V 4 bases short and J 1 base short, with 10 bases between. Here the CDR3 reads CASGSSTRNTEAFF. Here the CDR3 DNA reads TGTGCTAGTGGTTCGTCGACAAGGAACACTGAAGCTTTCTTT.

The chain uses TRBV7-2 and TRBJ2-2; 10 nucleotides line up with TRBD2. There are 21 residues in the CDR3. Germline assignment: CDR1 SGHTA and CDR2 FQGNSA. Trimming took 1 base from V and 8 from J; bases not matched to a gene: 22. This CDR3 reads CASSLEFPLAGDGSRRGELFF. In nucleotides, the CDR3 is TGTGCCAGCAGCTTAGAATTCCCTCTAGCGGGGGATGGGTCCCGGCGAGGGGAGCTGTTTTTT.

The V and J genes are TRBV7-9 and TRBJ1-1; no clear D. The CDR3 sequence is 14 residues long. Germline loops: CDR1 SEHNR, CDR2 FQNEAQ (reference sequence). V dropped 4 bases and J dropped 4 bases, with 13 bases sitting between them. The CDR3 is CASSSTSSSTEAFF. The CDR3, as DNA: TGTGCCAGCAGCTCCACCTCTAGTAGCACTGAAGCTTTCTTT.

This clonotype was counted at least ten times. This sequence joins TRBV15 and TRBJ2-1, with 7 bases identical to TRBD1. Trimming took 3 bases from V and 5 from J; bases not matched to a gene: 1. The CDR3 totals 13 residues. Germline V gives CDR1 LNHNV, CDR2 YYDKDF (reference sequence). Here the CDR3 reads CATSRQGDNEQFF. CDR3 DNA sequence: TGTGCCACCAGCAGGCAGGGGGACAATGAGCAGTTCTTC.

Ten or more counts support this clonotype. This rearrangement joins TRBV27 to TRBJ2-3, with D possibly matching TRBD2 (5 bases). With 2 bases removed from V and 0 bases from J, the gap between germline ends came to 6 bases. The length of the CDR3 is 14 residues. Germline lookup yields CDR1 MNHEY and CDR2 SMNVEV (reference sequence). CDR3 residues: CASSLSGSTDTQYF. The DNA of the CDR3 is TGTGCCAGCAGTTTAAGCGGAAGCACAGATACGCAGTATTTT.

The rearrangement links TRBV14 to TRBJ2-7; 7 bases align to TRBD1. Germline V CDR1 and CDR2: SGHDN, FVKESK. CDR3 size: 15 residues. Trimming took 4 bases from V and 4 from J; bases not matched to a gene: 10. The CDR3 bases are TGTGCCAGCAGCCTATCACCGGGACAGCCGTACGAGCAGTACTTC. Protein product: CASSLSPGQPYEQYF.

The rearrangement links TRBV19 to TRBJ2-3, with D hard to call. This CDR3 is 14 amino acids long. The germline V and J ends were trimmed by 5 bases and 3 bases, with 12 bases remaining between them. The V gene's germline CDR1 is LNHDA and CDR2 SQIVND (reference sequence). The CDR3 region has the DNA TGTGCCAGTAGTCGTACGGAAGGTACAGATACGCAGTATTTT. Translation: CASSRTEGTDTQYF.

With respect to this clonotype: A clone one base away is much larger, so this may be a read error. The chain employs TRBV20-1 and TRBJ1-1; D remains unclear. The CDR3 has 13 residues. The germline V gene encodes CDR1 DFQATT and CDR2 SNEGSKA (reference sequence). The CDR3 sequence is CSARSGINTEASF. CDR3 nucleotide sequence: TGCAGTGCTAGGTCCGGGATCAACACTGAAGCTTCCTTT.

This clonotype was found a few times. The CDR3 spells CASSLDSQKNTEAFF. For the CDR3, the DNA is TGTGCCAGCAGCTTAGATTCACAGAAGAACACTGAAGCTTTCTTT. The rearrangement uses TRBV7-9 and TRBJ1-1; no clear D. Germline V gives CDR1 SEHNR, CDR2 FQNEAQ (reference sequence). Trimming took 1 base from V and 1 from J, leaving 10 bases between them. The CDR3 sequence is 15 residues long.

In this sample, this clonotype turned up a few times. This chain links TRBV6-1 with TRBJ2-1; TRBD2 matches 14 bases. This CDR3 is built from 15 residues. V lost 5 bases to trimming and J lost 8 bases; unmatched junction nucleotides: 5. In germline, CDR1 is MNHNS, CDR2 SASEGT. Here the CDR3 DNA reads TGTGCCAGCAGTTCCCGGGGACTAGCGGGAGATGAGCAGTTCTTC. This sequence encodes CASSSRGLAGDEQFF.

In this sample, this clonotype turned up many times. CDR3 sequence (DNA): TGTGCCAGCACCCGAGGGGGACTAGCGGGCAATGAGCAGTTCTTC. Protein product: CASTRGGLAGNEQFF. This chain links TRBV12-3 or TRBV12-4 with TRBJ2-1; TRBD2 matches 12 bases. Losses at the gene ends were 7 bases for V and 6 bases for J; bases not matched to a gene: 7. This CDR3 is 15 amino acids long.

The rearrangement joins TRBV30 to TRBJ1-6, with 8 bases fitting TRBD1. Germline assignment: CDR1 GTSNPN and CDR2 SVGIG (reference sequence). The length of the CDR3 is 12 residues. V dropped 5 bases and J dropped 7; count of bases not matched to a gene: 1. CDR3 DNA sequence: TGTGCCTGGGACAGGGGAAATTCACCCCTCCACTTT. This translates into CAWDRGNSPLHF.

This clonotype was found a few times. This chain's CDR3 is CATSGGDRNTEAFF. CDR3 nucleotide sequence: TGTGCCACCAGTGGAGGAGACAGGAACACTGAAGCTTTCTTT. V is TRBV24-1 and J is TRBJ1-1; a weak D match, TRBD1 (5 bases). This CDR3 contains 14 residues. The V end was cut by 5 bases, the J end by 1 base, with 10 bases between. Germline CDR1 and CDR2: KGHDR and SFDVKD.

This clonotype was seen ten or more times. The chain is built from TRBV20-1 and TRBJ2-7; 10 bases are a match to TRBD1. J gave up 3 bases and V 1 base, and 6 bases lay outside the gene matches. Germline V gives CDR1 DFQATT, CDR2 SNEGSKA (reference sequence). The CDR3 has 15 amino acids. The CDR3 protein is CSARGDGTGVYEQYF. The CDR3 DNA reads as TGCAGTGCTAGAGGTGACGGGACAGGGGTCTACGAGCAGTACTTC.

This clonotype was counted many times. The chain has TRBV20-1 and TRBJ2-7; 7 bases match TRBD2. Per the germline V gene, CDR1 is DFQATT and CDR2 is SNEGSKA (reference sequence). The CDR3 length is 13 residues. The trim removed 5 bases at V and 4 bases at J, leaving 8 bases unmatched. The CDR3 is CSALAGDVYEQYF. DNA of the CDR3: TGCAGTGCTCTGGCGGGAGACGTATACGAGCAGTACTTC.